This T cell receptor beta chain is drawn from a study of T-cell reconstitution after alpha-beta-depleted transplantation in children. In the case of this clonotype: Antigen specificity is unknown.

Unique molecular identifiers were incorporated during preparation of the TCRbeta library. TCRdb redid the calling of the PCR reads with MiXCR, one entry per CDR3 protein. There are hundreds of thousands of distinct CDR3 sequences in the sample; roughly a quarter occur only once, and about 5% lies in the top ten. The CDR3 runs 13 residues. V was clipped by 3 bases and J by 1 base, with 6 bases between them. Per germline, CDR1 SQVTM and CDR2 ANQGSEA. Points from the study as a whole: Reportedly, alpha-beta T cells present about two months post-transplant originated from several hundred expanded clones of graft origin. T-cell numbers and diversity one year post-transplant derived largely from freshly generated T cells.

This TCR derives from a female patient aged 2 to 10 who had a stem cell transplant for congenital amegakaryocytic thrombocytopenia, so the T cells may come from the graft donor. The sample was PBMCs, mostly from graft donor cells, taken 360 days after TCRalphabeta/CD19-depleted stem cell transplant. This chain uses TRBV29-1 with TRBJ2-2; D call uncertain. The CDR3 here is CSVDNGNTGELFF. The CDR3, as DNA: TGCAGCGTTGATAATGGGAACACCGGGGAGCTGTTTTTT.